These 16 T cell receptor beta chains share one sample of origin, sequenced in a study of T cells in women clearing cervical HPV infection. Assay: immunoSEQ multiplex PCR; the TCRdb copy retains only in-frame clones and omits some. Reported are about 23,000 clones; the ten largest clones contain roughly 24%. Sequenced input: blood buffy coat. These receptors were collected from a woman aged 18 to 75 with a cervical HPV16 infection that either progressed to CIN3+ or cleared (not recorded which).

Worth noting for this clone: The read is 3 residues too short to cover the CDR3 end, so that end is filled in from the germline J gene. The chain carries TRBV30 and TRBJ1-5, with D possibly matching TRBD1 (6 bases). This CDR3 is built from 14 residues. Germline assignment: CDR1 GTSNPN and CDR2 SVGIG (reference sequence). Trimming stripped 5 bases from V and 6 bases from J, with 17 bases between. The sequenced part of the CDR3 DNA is TGTGCCTGGGGTGGACAGACCCCCGGTCAGCCC. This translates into CAWGGQTPGQP. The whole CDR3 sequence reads CAWGGQTPGQPQHF. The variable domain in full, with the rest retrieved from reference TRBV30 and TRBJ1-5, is SQTIHQWPATLVQPVGSPLSLECTVEGTSNPNLYWYRQAAGRGLQLLFYSVGIGQISSEVPQNLSASRPQDRQFILSSKKLLLSDSGFYLCAWGGQTPGQPQHFGDGTRLSIL.

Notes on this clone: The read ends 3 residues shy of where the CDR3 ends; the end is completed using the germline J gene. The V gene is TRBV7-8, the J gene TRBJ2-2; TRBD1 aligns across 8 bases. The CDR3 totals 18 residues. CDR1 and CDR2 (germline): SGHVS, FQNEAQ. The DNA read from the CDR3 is TGTGCCAGCAGCTTCCAAAGGGACAGGCGCTTGTTGGCTGAAAAG. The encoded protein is CASSFQRDRRLLAEK. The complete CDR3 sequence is CASSFQRDRRLLAEKLFF.

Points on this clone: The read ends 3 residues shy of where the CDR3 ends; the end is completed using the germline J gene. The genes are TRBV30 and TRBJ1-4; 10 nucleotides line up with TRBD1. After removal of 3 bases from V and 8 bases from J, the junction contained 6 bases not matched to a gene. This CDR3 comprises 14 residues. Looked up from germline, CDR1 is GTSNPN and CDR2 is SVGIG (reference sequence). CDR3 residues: CAWSSGTGEEKLFF. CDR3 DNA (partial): TGTGCCTGGAGCTCCGGGACAGGGGAGGAAAAA.

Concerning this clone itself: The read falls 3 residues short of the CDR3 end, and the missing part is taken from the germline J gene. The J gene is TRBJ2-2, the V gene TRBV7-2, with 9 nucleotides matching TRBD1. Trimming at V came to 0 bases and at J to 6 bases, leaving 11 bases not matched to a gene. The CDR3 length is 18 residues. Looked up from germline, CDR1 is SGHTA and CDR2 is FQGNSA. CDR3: CASSLAYAGQGFSGELFF. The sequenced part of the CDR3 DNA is TGTGCCAGCAGCTTAGCCTACGCGGGACAGGGATTCTCCGGGGAG.

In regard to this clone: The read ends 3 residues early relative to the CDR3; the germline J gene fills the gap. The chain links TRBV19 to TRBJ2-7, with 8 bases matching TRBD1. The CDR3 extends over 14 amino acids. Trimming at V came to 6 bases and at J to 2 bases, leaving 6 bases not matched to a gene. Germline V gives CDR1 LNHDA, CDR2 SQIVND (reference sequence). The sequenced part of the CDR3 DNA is TGTGCCAGTAGCGTCGGGACAGGACCCTACGAG. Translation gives CASSVGTGPYE. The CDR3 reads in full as CASSVGTGPYEQYF.

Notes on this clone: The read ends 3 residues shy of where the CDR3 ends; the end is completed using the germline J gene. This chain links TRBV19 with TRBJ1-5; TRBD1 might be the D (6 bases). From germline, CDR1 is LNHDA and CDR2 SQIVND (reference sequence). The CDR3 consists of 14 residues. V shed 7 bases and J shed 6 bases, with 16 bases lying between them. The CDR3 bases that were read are TGTGCCAGTAATAGGGAGGGGGATGGTCAGCCC. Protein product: CASNREGDGQP. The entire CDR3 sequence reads CASNREGDGQPQHF.

The covered CDR3 bases are TGTGCCAGCAGCTTAAGGGGAATTGGAAACACC. Its protein product is CASSLRGIGNT. The CDR3 reads in full as CASSLRGIGNTIYF. V and J are TRBV7-8 and TRBJ1-3; D possibly corresponds to TRBD1 (5 bases). The observed sequence ends 3 residues before the CDR3 terminus, with the missing tail filled in from the germline J gene. The germline gives CDR1 SGHVS, CDR2 FQNEAQ. CDR3 length: 14 residues. V was shortened by 2 bases and J by 3 bases, with 8 bases between the two germline ends.

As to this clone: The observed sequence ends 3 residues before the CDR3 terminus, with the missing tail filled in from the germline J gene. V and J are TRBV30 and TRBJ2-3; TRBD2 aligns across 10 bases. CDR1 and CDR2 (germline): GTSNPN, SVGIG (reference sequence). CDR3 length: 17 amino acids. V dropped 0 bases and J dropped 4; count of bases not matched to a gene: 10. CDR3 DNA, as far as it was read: TGTGCCTGGAGTGTACCGTATCTAGCGGGAGTTTCAGATACG. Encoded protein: CAWSVPYLAGVSDT. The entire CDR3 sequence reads CAWSVPYLAGVSDTQYF.

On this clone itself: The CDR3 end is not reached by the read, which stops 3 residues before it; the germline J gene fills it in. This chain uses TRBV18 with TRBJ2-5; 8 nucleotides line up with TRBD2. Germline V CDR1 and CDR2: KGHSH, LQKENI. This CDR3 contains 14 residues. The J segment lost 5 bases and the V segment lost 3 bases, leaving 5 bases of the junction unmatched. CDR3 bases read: TGTGCCAGCTCACCCTCCGCTAGCGGGGAGACC. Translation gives CASSPSASGET. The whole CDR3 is CASSPSASGETQYF.

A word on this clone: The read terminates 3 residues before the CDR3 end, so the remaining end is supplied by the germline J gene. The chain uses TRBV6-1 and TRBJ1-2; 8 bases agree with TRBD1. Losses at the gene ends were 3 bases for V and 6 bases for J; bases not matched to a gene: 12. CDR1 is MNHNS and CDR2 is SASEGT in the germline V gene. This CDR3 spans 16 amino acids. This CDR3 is CASSEGPTGAKNGYTF. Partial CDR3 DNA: TGTGCCAGCAGTGAGGGACCGACAGGGGCTAAGAATGGC.

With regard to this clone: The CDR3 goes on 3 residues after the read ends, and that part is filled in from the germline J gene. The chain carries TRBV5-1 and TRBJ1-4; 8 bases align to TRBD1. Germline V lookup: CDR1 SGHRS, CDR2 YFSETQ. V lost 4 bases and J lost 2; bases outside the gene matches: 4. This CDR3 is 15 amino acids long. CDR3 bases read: TGCGCCAGCAGCCCCAGGGGGCAGACTAATGAAAAA. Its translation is CASSPRGQTNEK. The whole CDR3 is CASSPRGQTNEKLFF.

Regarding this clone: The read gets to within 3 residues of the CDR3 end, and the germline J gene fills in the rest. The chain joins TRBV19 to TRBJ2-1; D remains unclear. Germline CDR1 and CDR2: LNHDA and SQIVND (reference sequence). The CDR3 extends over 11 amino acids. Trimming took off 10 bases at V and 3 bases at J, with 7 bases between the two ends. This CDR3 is CATLLYNEQFF. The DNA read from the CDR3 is TGTGCCACACTTCTCTACAATGAG.

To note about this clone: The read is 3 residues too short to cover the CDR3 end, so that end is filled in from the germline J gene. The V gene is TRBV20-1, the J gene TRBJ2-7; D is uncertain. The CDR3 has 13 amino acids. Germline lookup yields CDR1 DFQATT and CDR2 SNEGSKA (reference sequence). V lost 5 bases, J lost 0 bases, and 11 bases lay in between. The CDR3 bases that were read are TGCAGTGCTGGCACAGAGAGCTCCTACGAG. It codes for CSAGTESSYE. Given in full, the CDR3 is CSAGTESSYEQYF.

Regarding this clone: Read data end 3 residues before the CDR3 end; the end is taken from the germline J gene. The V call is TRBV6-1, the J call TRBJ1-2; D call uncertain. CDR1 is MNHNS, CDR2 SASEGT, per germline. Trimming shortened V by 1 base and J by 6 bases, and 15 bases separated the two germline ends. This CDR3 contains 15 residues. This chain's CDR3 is CASSEVWLGLNGYTF. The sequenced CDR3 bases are TGTGCCAGCAGTGAAGTATGGCTAGGACTTAATGGC.

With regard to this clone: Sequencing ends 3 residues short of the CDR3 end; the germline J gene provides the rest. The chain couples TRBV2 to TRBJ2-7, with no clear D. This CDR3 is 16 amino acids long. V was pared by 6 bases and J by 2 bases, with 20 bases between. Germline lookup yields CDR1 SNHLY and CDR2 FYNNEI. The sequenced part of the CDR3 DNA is TGTGCCAGCAGGTCGGGTCGAGGAGCAGCACCCTACGAG. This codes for CASRSGRGAAPYE. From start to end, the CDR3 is CASRSGRGAAPYEQYF.

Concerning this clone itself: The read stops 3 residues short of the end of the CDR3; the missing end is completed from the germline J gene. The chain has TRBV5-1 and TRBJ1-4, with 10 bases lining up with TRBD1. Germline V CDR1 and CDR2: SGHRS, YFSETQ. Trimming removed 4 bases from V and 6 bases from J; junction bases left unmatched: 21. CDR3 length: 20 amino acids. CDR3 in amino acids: CASSVWVSGQGKAFHEKLFF. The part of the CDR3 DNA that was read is TGCGCCAGCAGCGTTTGGGTTTCGGGACAGGGGAAGGCCTTTCATGAAAAA.